This T cell receptor beta chain stems from a study of read filtering for tumor transcriptome and immune sequencing. From roughly 0.4 ug of RNA, a library with molecular barcoded alpha/delta and beta/gamma adaptors was made. TCRdb re-called the reads through MiXCR, storing one row per CDR3 protein. The sample contains more than 55,000 distinct CDR3 sequences, less than 25% of which appear only once. Sampling of bone marrow took place during active disease in every patient. The V gene lost 4 bases and the J gene lost 4 bases, with 11 bases spanning the gap. Germline CDR1 is MGHRA and CDR2 is YSYEKL. The CDR3 spans 14 residues. Notes on this clonotype: Its antigen is not identified.

Study findings and constraints: Roughly 82% of IR-seq clonotypes had a single read, yet these held about 3.4% of reads. IR-seq and RNA-seq agreed better without single-read clonotypes.

The chain has TRBV4-1 and TRBJ1-3, with no clear D. This sequence was found in a donor at least 40 years old with multiple myeloma. Sequencing input: a population of CD138-negative cells sorted from bone marrow. The CDR3 DNA reads as TGCGCCAGCAGCCCGCTTGAATTAGGAAACACCATATATTTT. It codes for CASSPLELGNTIYF.